The 23 T cell receptor beta chains below all came from one sample that was sequenced in a study of chemoradiotherapy in HPV16-positive cancers. The table came from immunoSEQ multiplex PCR; TCRdb's copy has only in-frame clones and leaves some out. The sample has roughly 19,000 clones, 70% to 90% seen once. The sample consisted of blood, taken from a patient who underwent chemoradiotherapy. Receptors were obtained from a human donor with HPV-associated anogenital cancer.

The gene calls are TRBV7-9 and TRBJ1-2, with D tentatively TRBD1 (6 bases). The CDR3 contains 14 residues. Trimming stripped 3 bases from V and 1 base from J, with 9 bases between. Germline CDR1 SEHNR, CDR2 FQNEAQ (reference sequence). The CDR3, as DNA: TGTGCCAGCAGCTTCACAGGGAGTAACTATGGCTACACCTTC. This codes for CASSFTGSNYGYTF.

The chain combines TRBV10-2 with TRBJ2-1; 9 nucleotides align to TRBD2. The V and J ends lost 5 bases and 0 bases, in that order; junction bases with no gene match: 5. The CDR3 length is 16 residues. CDR1 and CDR2 from the germline V gene are WSHSY and SAAADI. The chain's CDR3 is CASSKTSGSSYNEQFF. The CDR3 coding sequence is TGCGCCAGCAGTAAGACTAGCGGTAGCTCCTACAATGAGCAGTTCTTC.

The chain carries TRBV4-3 and TRBJ2-7, with D tentatively TRBD2 (6 bases). CDR3 length: 14 residues. CDR1 and CDR2 (germline): LGHNA, YSLEER. The germline V and J ends were trimmed by 3 bases and 5 bases, with 14 bases remaining between them. CDR3 region: CASSHYGGKDEQYF. The DNA of the CDR3 is TGCGCCAGCAGCCATTACGGAGGGAAAGACGAGCAGTACTTC.

V is TRBV7-3 and J is TRBJ2-3, with 9 positions matching TRBD2. Germline loops: CDR1 SGHTA, CDR2 FQGTGA. The CDR3 is made up of 15 amino acids. The V and J ends lost 1 base and 5 bases, in that order; junction bases with no gene match: 4. The CDR3 DNA reads as TGTGCCAGCAGCTTAAGCGGGGGGGCCGGAGATACGCAGTATTTT. As protein: CASSLSGGAGDTQYF.

This chain joins TRBV19 and TRBJ2-5; TRBD1 matches at 9 bases. The CDR3 length is 14 residues. Germline V lookup: CDR1 LNHDA, CDR2 SQIVND (reference sequence). J gave up 5 bases and V 6 bases, and 7 bases lay outside the gene matches. The CDR3, as DNA: TGTGCCAGTAGCATCACGACAGGGGGGGAGACCCAGTACTTC. Encoded protein: CASSITTGGETQYF.

The chain employs TRBV7-2 and TRBJ1-6, with unresolved D. Germline values: CDR1 SGHTA, CDR2 FQGNSA. The CDR3 has 15 residues. Trimming stripped 0 bases from V and 4 bases from J, with 7 bases between. Here the CDR3 reads CASSLASGYNSPLHF. CDR3 coding DNA: TGTGCCAGCAGCTTAGCCTCGGGGTATAATTCACCCCTCCACTTT.

This clone was counted a few times. Written as DNA, the CDR3 is TGTGCCAGCAGTACCGGGACAGGGCCCTCTGGGGCCAACGTCCTGACTTTC. Translated, it gives CASSTGTGPSGANVLTF. J is TRBJ2-6 and V is TRBV6-4; 9 bases are shared with TRBD1. Germline lookup yields CDR1 MRHNA and CDR2 SNTAGT. This CDR3 is built from 17 residues. Trimming removed 5 bases from V and 0 bases from J; junction bases left unmatched: 5.

The V gene is TRBV5-5, the J gene TRBJ2-6; a possible D gene is TRBD1 (6 bases). The germline V gene has CDR1 SGHKS and CDR2 YYEKEE (reference sequence). Trimming removed 3 bases from V and 0 bases from J, with 10 bases in between. The length of the CDR3 is 16 residues. The CDR3 spells CASSWDILSGANVLTF. DNA of the CDR3: TGTGCCAGCAGCTGGGACATACTCTCTGGGGCCAACGTCCTGACTTTC.

CDR3 nucleotide sequence: TGCGCCAGCAGCCAAGTAATAGCGACTAGCGGGGACAAAAACATTCAGTACTTC. Its protein product is CASSQVIATSGDKNIQYF. This sequence joins TRBV4-1 and TRBJ2-4; 11 nucleotides line up with TRBD2. Germline assignment: CDR1 MGHRA and CDR2 YSYEKL. The CDR3 totals 18 residues. Losses at the gene ends were 1 base for V and 3 bases for J; bases not matched to a gene: 8.

V gene TRBV19 combines with J gene TRBJ1-3; D may be TRBD1 (5 bases). Germline V gene lookup returns CDR1 LNHDA and CDR2 SQIVND (reference sequence). The CDR3 consists of 11 residues. V was cut by 5 bases and J by 11 bases, with 10 bases left in between. CDR3 nucleotide sequence: TGTGCCAGTAGTGAGGGACGCTCCATATATTTT. This encodes CASSEGRSIYF. The full variable domain, completed using reference TRBV19 and TRBJ1-3, is DGGITQSPKYLFRKEGQNVTLSCEQNLNHDAMYWYRQDPGQGLRLIYYSQIVNDFQKGDIAEGYSVSREKKESFPLTVTSAQKNPTAFYLCASSEGRSIYFGEGSWLTVV.

CDR3 sequence: CASRNRDRASGNTIYF. The CDR3, as DNA: TGTGCCAGCCGTAACCGGGACAGGGCCTCGGGAAACACCATATATTTT. This chain uses TRBV19 with TRBJ1-3; 9 bases agree with TRBD1. Unmatched junction bases numbered 13, after V lost 9 bases and J lost 4 bases. The CDR3 contains 16 residues. Germline V gene data show CDR1 as LNHDA and CDR2 as SQIVND (reference sequence).

The V call is TRBV5-1, the J call TRBJ2-1; TRBD2 matches 13 bases. CDR1 and CDR2 from the germline V gene are SGHRS and YFSETQ. The ends lost 7 bases at V and 8 bases at J; junction bases unmatched: 6. The CDR3 length is 14 residues. The CDR3: CASSRLAGGDEQFF. In DNA, the CDR3 is TGCGCCAGCTCACGACTAGCGGGAGGAGATGAGCAGTTCTTC.

The chain carries TRBV7-2 and TRBJ2-3, with TRBD2 matching over 8 bases. The CDR3 has 16 amino acids. The V segment lost 6 bases and the J segment 1 base; nucleotides outside the gene matches: 9. Germline CDR1 and CDR2: SGHTA and FQGNSA. CDR3 amino acids: CASRPPGGPGTDTQYF. As DNA, the CDR3 is TGTGCCAGCAGACCACCGGGGGGGCCTGGCACAGATACGCAGTATTTT.

The chain couples TRBV6-5 to TRBJ1-4, with 9 bases aligning to TRBD1. The CDR3 has 14 amino acids. J was trimmed by 9 bases and V by 4 bases; bases with no gene match: 6. Germline-derived CDR1 and CDR2 are MNHEY and SVGAGI. As DNA, the CDR3 is TGTGCCAGCAGTTGGGGCGGGACAGGGAAAAAACTGTTTTTT. It yields the protein CASSWGGTGKKLFF.

This rearrangement joins TRBV19 to TRBJ2-5; perhaps TRBD1 as D (6 bases). The CDR3 spans 14 residues. V was clipped by 6 bases and J by 5 bases, with 16 bases between them. Germline V CDR1 and CDR2: LNHDA, SQIVND (reference sequence). For the CDR3, the DNA is TGTGCCAGTAGACAGGGTGGGTCCGGGGAGACCCAGTACTTC. Protein: CASRQGGSGETQYF.

The chain has TRBV4-3 and TRBJ2-1, with 11 positions matching TRBD2. V trimming: 4 bases; J trimming: 3 bases; junction bases outside the gene matches: 2. Germline lookup yields CDR1 LGHNA and CDR2 YSLEER. CDR3 length: 15 residues. CDR3 sequence (DNA): TGCGCCAGCAGCCCGGGACTAGCGGACTACAATGAGCAGTTCTTC. It yields the protein CASSPGLADYNEQFF.

This chain joins TRBV9 and TRBJ2-7; 7 bases fit TRBD2. Germline-derived CDR1 and CDR2 are SGDLS and YYNGEE. The CDR3 covers 15 residues. The ends lost 2 bases at V and 3 bases at J; junction bases unmatched: 8. DNA for the CDR3: TGTGCCAGCAGCGTCTCTGCGGGGGATATCTACGAGCAGTACTTC. Encoded protein: CASSVSAGDIYEQYF.

In nucleotides, the CDR3 is TGTGCCAGCAGCGTGGGTACTAGCACAGATACGCAGTATTTT. It translates to CASSVGTSTDTQYF. This chain joins TRBV9 and TRBJ2-3; D is undetermined. The V gene lost 2 bases and the J gene lost 0 bases, with 7 bases spanning the gap. From germline, CDR1 is SGDLS and CDR2 YYNGEE. The CDR3 covers 14 residues.

In this sample, this clone turned up once. V usage is TRBV15 and J usage is TRBJ2-3, with TRBD1 matching 8 bases. The germline gives CDR1 LNHNV, CDR2 YYDKDF (reference sequence). The CDR3 consists of 17 residues. V was pared by 5 bases and J by 2 bases, with 12 bases of the junction left unmatched. CDR3 sequence: CATSDSGTGSATDTQYF. CDR3 nucleotides: TGTGCCACCAGCGACTCCGGGACAGGCTCTGCCACAGATACGCAGTATTTT.

This chain connects TRBV29-1 to TRBJ2-1; the D is unclear. Germline values: CDR1 SQVTM, CDR2 ANQGSEA. V was cut by 8 bases and J by 8 bases, with 16 bases left in between. The CDR3 sequence is 12 residues long. The CDR3 loop reads CSFVVGGYEQFF. DNA for the CDR3: TGCAGCTTCGTGGTTGGTGGGTATGAGCAGTTCTTC.

The V and J genes are TRBV18 and TRBJ2-3; the D gene is possibly TRBD2 (7 bases). The V gene lost 0 bases and the J gene lost 0 bases, with 13 bases spanning the gap. The germline gives CDR1 KGHSH, CDR2 LQKENI. The CDR3 loop spans 17 amino acids. Here the CDR3 reads CASSPPGASGSTDTQYF. DNA for the CDR3: TGTGCCAGCTCACCACCGGGGGCTAGCGGTAGCACAGATACGCAGTATTTT.

The genes are TRBV28 and TRBJ2-7; D not resolved. The germline gives CDR1 MDHEN, CDR2 SYDVKM. The germline V and J ends were trimmed by 7 bases and 4 bases, with 17 bases remaining between them. This CDR3 is built from 14 residues. The CDR3 protein is CASTPSSSYYEQYF. The CDR3 DNA is TGTGCCAGCACCCCCAGCTCCTCGTATTACGAGCAGTACTTC.

This chain uses TRBV6-1 with TRBJ2-1, with TRBD1 matching over 8 bases. Germline V lookup: CDR1 MNHNS, CDR2 SASEGT. Trimming at V came to 2 bases and at J to 6 bases, leaving 9 bases not matched to a gene. The CDR3 is made up of 16 amino acids. CDR3 in DNA: TGTGCCAGCAGTGAAAGGCAGGGGGCCGCGCGCAATGAGCAGTTCTTC. The encoded protein is CASSERQGAARNEQFF.